These 24 T cell receptor beta chains came from one sample sequenced in a study of identical twins. TCRdb re-called the 5' RACE reads through MiXCR, storing one row per CDR3 protein. The sample yields hundreds of thousands of distinct CDR3 sequences, approximately 6% seen once. Material: naive T cells sorted from blood. The receptors here all came from a man between 18 and 35 years old in good health.

The rearrangement links TRBV10-3 to TRBJ2-2, with 9 nucleotides matching TRBD1. The junction had 9 bases not matched to a gene; V was cut back by 8 bases and J by 2 bases. The CDR3 consists of 16 residues. Looked up from germline, CDR1 is ENHRY and CDR2 is SYGVKD. The CDR3 sequence: CAILSLDRGNTGELFF. The CDR3 DNA reads TGTGCCATCCTATCATTGGACAGGGGAAACACCGGGGAGCTGTTTTTT.

There are many counts of this clonotype. CDR3 residues: CASSSNRAGELFF. The CDR3 DNA sequence: TGTGCCAGCAGTTCCAACAGGGCCGGGGAGCTGTTTTTT. This rearrangement joins TRBV12-3 or TRBV12-4 to TRBJ2-2; D may be TRBD1 (6 bases). The CDR3 is made up of 13 amino acids. V lost 4 bases to trimming and J lost 6 bases, with 9 bases between them.

The sample holds a few counts of this clonotype. The chain has TRBV7-9 and TRBJ2-3; D is possibly TRBD1 or TRBD2 (5 bases each). V shed 4 bases and J shed 5 bases, with 13 bases lying between them. CDR3 size: 14 residues. Per the germline V gene, CDR1 is SEHNR and CDR2 is FQNEAQ (reference sequence). For the CDR3, the DNA is TGTGCCAGCAGCTCCTCCCGGGGCCAAGATACGCAGTATTTT. Its translation is CASSSSRGQDTQYF.

The chain combines TRBV20-1 with TRBJ2-1; 12 bases fit TRBD2. The CDR3 has 16 residues. Per the germline V gene, CDR1 is DFQATT and CDR2 is SNEGSKA (reference sequence). V was clipped by 5 bases and J by 7 bases; unmatched bases: 12. The DNA of the CDR3 is TGCAGTGCTGGCCTCCTAGCGGGAGGGCGGCGGAATGAGCAGTTCTTC. Amino acid sequence: CSAGLLAGGRRNEQFF.

The V gene is TRBV3-1, the J gene TRBJ2-2; 15 nucleotides line up with TRBD2. The CDR3 runs to 17 residues. Trimming cost V 6 bases and J 5 bases; bases outside gene matches: 7. Germline V gene sequence: CDR1 LGHDT, CDR2 YNNKEL (reference sequence). CDR3 nucleotide sequence: TGTGCCAGCAGTCCGTCGGGACTAGCGGGAGGTACCGGGGAGCTGTTTTTT. As protein: CASSPSGLAGGTGELFF.

The chain has TRBV24-1 and TRBJ2-7; D possibly corresponds to TRBD1 (6 bases). From germline, CDR1 is KGHDR and CDR2 SFDVKD. The germline V and J ends were trimmed by 9 bases and 3 bases, with 26 bases remaining between them. CDR3 length equals 17 residues. CDR3 bases: TGTGCCACCGGTCGAAGCAGGGGTGAGGGCTCGGGCTACGAGCAGTACTTC. It specifies CATGRSRGEGSGYEQYF.

This clonotype was seen a handful of times. This chain joins TRBV19 and TRBJ1-5, with D maybe TRBD1 (6 bases). The germline V gene has CDR1 LNHDA and CDR2 SQIVND (reference sequence). This CDR3 is 14 amino acids long. V was clipped by 5 bases and J by 3 bases, with 11 bases between them. CDR3 DNA: TGTGCCAGTAGTGAACGGGACAACAATCAGCCCCAGCATTTT. This encodes CASSERDNNQPQHF.

This clonotype was observed at least ten times. The chain carries TRBV12-3 or TRBV12-4 and TRBJ2-7; TRBD2 matches at 10 bases. The CDR3 loop spans 16 amino acids. Germline trimming cut 1 base from V and 0 bases from J; bases unmatched to any gene: 3. CDR3 residues: CASSLGPSGSSYEQYF. CDR3 nucleotides: TGTGCCAGCAGTTTAGGCCCTAGCGGGAGCTCCTACGAGCAGTACTTC.

This clonotype was seen at least ten times. This chain joins TRBV11-2 and TRBJ2-1; TRBD2 agrees at 8 bases. J lost 8 bases, V lost 3 bases, and 21 bases had no gene match. CDR3 size: 19 residues. Germline V gene data show CDR1 as SGHAT and CDR2 as FQNNGV. CDR3 protein: CASSLFLSGGVAVIYEQFF. The CDR3 coding sequence is TGTGCCAGCAGCTTGTTTCTATCGGGAGGGGTAGCGGTAATCTATGAGCAGTTCTTC.

This clonotype was found many times. The CDR3 region has the DNA TGTGCCATCAGTGTCGACACCTCCTATGGCTACACCTTC. This translates into CAISVDTSYGYTF. The chain uses TRBV10-3 and TRBJ1-2; D ambiguous. Germline CDR1 ENHRY, CDR2 SYGVKD. There are 13 residues in the CDR3. Deletions cut 4 bases from V and 4 bases from J, with 10 bases between.

This clonotype was detected a few times. This chain links TRBV5-1 with TRBJ2-6, with D unresolved. The CDR3 loop spans 15 amino acids. Germline V CDR1 and CDR2: SGHRS, YFSETQ. V shed 5 bases and J shed 0 bases, with 9 bases lying between them. The CDR3: CASRTVSSGANVLTF. DNA of the CDR3: TGCGCCAGCAGGACCGTTTCCTCTGGGGCCAACGTCCTGACTTTC.

This clonotype was counted between two and nine times. The chain employs TRBV18 and TRBJ2-1, with 8 bases lining up with TRBD2. The V gene's germline CDR1 is KGHSH and CDR2 LQKENI. Trimming removed 2 bases from V and 8 bases from J; junction bases left unmatched: 8. The CDR3 contains 15 residues. The CDR3 DNA reads as TGTGCCAGCTCACCATTAAGCGGGAGTACCCATGAGCAGTTCTTC. It yields the protein CASSPLSGSTHEQFF.

This clonotype was counted between two and nine times. This chain uses TRBV7-3 with TRBJ2-5, with D possibly TRBD1 on 6 matching bases. The germline CDR1 and CDR2 sequences are SGHTA and FQGTGA. The germline V and J ends were trimmed by 5 bases and 1 base, with 20 bases remaining between them. This CDR3 contains 17 residues. CDR3 sequence: CASSPFVGDIGQETQYF. The CDR3 DNA reads TGTGCCAGCAGCCCTTTCGTTGGGGACATAGGCCAAGAGACCCAGTACTTC.

This clonotype was picked up many times. The chain couples TRBV12-3 or TRBV12-4 to TRBJ2-3; D possibly corresponds to TRBD2 (6 bases). This CDR3 is built from 15 residues. V dropped 3 bases and J dropped 4 bases, with 14 bases sitting between them. The CDR3 is CASSFSGDTSDTQYF. In DNA, the CDR3 is TGTGCCAGCAGTTTTTCGGGGGATACGTCAGATACGCAGTATTTT.

This clonotype was recorded many times. This chain joins TRBV4-1 and TRBJ1-6; D not resolved. This CDR3 contains 16 residues. Trimming pared 1 base from V and 10 bases from J, leaving 17 bases between. Germline values: CDR1 MGHRA, CDR2 YSYEKL. CDR3 amino acids: CASSQVGLSSESPLHF. As DNA, the CDR3 is TGCGCCAGCAGCCAAGTAGGTCTCAGCTCAGAATCACCCCTCCACTTT.

This sequence joins TRBV6-1 and TRBJ2-7, with D tentatively TRBD1 or TRBD2 (5 bases each). The germline V and J ends were trimmed by 11 bases and 4 bases, with 18 bases remaining between them. Germline V gene lookup returns CDR1 MNHNS and CDR2 SASEGT. CDR3 length equals 13 residues. The CDR3 bases are TGTGCCGGTAGTGGGGCCGAGGGATACGAGCAGTACGTC. As protein: CAGSGAEGYEQYV.

This clonotype turned up a few times. The rearrangement links TRBV11-3 to TRBJ2-1, with TRBD2 matching over 8 bases. Per germline, CDR1 SGHNT and CDR2 YENEEA. The V and J ends lost 7 bases and 9 bases, in that order; junction bases with no gene match: 11. The CDR3 contains 14 residues. CDR3 in amino acids: CASTLLPGGGEQFF. Written as DNA, the CDR3 is TGTGCCAGCACCCTGCTCCCGGGAGGGGGTGAGCAGTTCTTC. The full variable domain, its missing parts supplied by reference TRBV11-3 and TRBJ2-1, is EAGVVQSPRYKIIEKKQPVAFWCNPISGHNTLYWYLQNLGQGPELLIRYENEEAVDDSQLPKDRFSAERLKGVDSTLKIQPAELGDSAVYLCASTLLPGGGEQFFGPGTRLTVL.

This clonotype has at least ten counts. J is TRBJ2-5 and V is TRBV5-1, with D possibly matching TRBD1 (6 bases). The CDR3 extends over 13 amino acids. Trimming stripped 4 bases from V and 1 base from J, with 8 bases between. Germline CDR1 reads SGHRS; CDR2 reads YFSETQ. As DNA, the CDR3 is TGCGCCAGCAGCAGGGACACCCAAGAGACCCAGTACTTC. Residues: CASSRDTQETQYF.

This clonotype was found many times. The chain recombines TRBV5-1 with TRBJ1-2; TRBD1 matches at 9 bases. The CDR3 consists of 14 residues. The V segment lost 0 bases and the J segment 8 bases; nucleotides outside the gene matches: 5. Germline V CDR1 and CDR2: SGHRS, YFSETQ. The CDR3 DNA follows: TGCGCCAGCAGCTTGGTCGACAGGGGGTCCGGCTACACCTTC. Translation: CASSLVDRGSGYTF. Filled out from reference TRBV5-1 and TRBJ1-2, the complete variable domain reads KAGVTQTPRYLIKTRGQQVTLSCSPISGHRSVSWYQQTPGQGLQFLFEYFSETQRNKGNFPGRFSGRQFSNSRSEMNVSTLELGDSALYLCASSLVDRGSGYTFGSGTRLTVV.

In this sample, this clonotype turned up a few times. The chain couples TRBV12-3 or TRBV12-4 to TRBJ2-3, with D possibly TRBD1 on 5 matching bases. Trimming pared 5 bases from V and 6 bases from J, leaving 15 bases between. The CDR3 has 14 amino acids. The CDR3 protein is CASSPRGYWDTQYF. CDR3 nucleotides: TGTGCCAGCAGTCCTAGGGGTTATTGGGATACGCAGTATTTT.

The table lists this clonotype with many counts. J is TRBJ2-2 and V is TRBV4-1; D gene ambiguous. The germline CDR1 and CDR2 sequences are MGHRA and YSYEKL. This CDR3 spans 13 amino acids. The ends were cut back, 0 bases at V and 6 bases at J, with 5 bases in the middle. CDR3 sequence (DNA): TGCGCCAGCAGCCAAGAAGGTCCCGGGGAGCTGTTTTTT. This gives the protein CASSQEGPGELFF.

This chain joins TRBV12-3 or TRBV12-4 and TRBJ1-2; 9 bases map to TRBD1. Losses at the gene ends were 1 base for V and 4 bases for J; bases not matched to a gene: 4. The CDR3 sequence is 15 residues long. The CDR3 spells CASSLEVDRGYGYTF. CDR3 nucleotide sequence: TGTGCCAGCAGTTTAGAGGTGGACAGGGGCTATGGCTACACCTTC.

This clonotype was seen at least ten times. V usage is TRBV27 and J usage is TRBJ2-7; no clear D. V gave up 3 bases and J gave up 2 bases, with 17 bases separating them. Per germline, CDR1 MNHEY and CDR2 SMNVEV (reference sequence). This CDR3 has 16 amino acids. CDR3 DNA sequence: TGTGCCAGCAGTTTTTGGACGGCCAGCGTCCCCTACGAGCAGTACTTC. Translated, it gives CASSFWTASVPYEQYF.

This clonotype was found many times. V is TRBV5-1 and J is TRBJ2-4; D is undetermined. Per germline, CDR1 SGHRS and CDR2 YFSETQ. Trimming left V 5 bases short and J 1 base short, with 7 bases between. The CDR3 spans 13 residues. The CDR3 DNA is TGCGCCAGCAGAGGCGTTGCCAAAAACATTCAGTACTTC. This sequence encodes CASRGVAKNIQYF. The full variable domain, rest sourced from reference TRBV5-1 and TRBJ2-4, is KAGVTQTPRYLIKTRGQQVTLSCSPISGHRSVSWYQQTPGQGLQFLFEYFSETQRNKGNFPGRFSGRQFSNSRSEMNVSTLELGDSALYLCASRGVAKNIQYFGAGTRLSVL.